These 27 T cell receptor beta chains were sequenced from one sample in a study of T cells after yellow fever vaccination. A single record per CDR3 protein comes from TCRdb applying MiXCR to the 5' RACE reads. This table holds hundreds of thousands of distinct CDR3 sequences, approximately 12% found once. The sample was CD4+ T cells sorted from PBMCs, taken 15 days after the yellow fever booster vaccination. The receptors here all came from a man between 18 and 35 years old who received the YFV17D yellow fever vaccine.

V usage is TRBV6-1 and J usage is TRBJ2-7; the D is unclear. The CDR3 has 14 residues. V dropped 3 bases and J dropped 0 bases, with 9 bases sitting between them. Germline V gives CDR1 MNHNS, CDR2 SASEGT. The CDR3 DNA reads as TGTGCCAGCAGTGAGCAAGGGTTCTCCTACGAGCAGTACGTC. Encoded protein: CASSEQGFSYEQYV.

This chain joins TRBV7-3 and TRBJ2-5; D perhaps matches TRBD2 (5 bases). The CDR3 is 13 amino acids. Germline V gives CDR1 SGHTA, CDR2 FQGTGA. The V gene lost 5 bases and the J gene lost 5 bases, with 12 bases spanning the gap. CDR3 amino acids: CASSAGTMETQYF. Here the CDR3 DNA reads TGTGCCAGCAGCGCGGGTACGATGGAGACCCAGTACTTC.

About this clonotype itself: Relative to the germline gene, one junction end is altered; a read error may explain this. V gene TRBV14 combines with J gene TRBJ2-2, with unresolved D. The CDR3 has 12 residues. Germline V CDR1 and CDR2: SGHDN, FVKESK. DNA for the CDR3: TGTACCAGCAGCCCGAGTTGGGGGGAGCTGTTTTTT. Protein: CTSSPSWGELFF.

A few counts support this clonotype. The chain uses TRBV28 and TRBJ2-3; 7 nucleotides line up with TRBD2. V dropped 4 bases and J dropped 3; count of bases not matched to a gene: 7. This CDR3 spans 15 amino acids. Germline V gene data show CDR1 as MDHEN and CDR2 as SYDVKM. CDR3 amino acids: CASSSRGGGTDTQYF. The DNA of the CDR3 is TGTGCCAGCAGTTCGCGCGGGGGAGGAACAGATACGCAGTATTTT.

The chain is built from TRBV18 and TRBJ2-7; the D call may be TRBD1 or TRBD2 (5 bases each). Germline loops: CDR1 KGHSH, CDR2 LQKENI. The CDR3 covers 13 residues. Trimming removed 3 bases from V and 3 bases from J, with 9 bases in between. The CDR3 nucleotides are TGTGCCAGCTCACCCGGGACCCACTACGAGCAGTACTTC. As protein: CASSPGTHYEQYF.

This clonotype has only a few counts. The chain employs TRBV24-1 and TRBJ2-1, with D tentatively TRBD2 (6 bases). The CDR3 is 20 amino acids. The germline V and J ends were trimmed by 4 bases and 0 bases, with 24 bases remaining between them. Germline CDR1 is KGHDR and CDR2 is SFDVKD. The CDR3 loop is CATSETPGKGGQRSYNEQFF. The CDR3 coding sequence is TGTGCCACCAGTGAAACCCCGGGGAAGGGAGGACAACGCTCCTACAATGAGCAGTTCTTC.

In its sample, this clonotype was seen a few times. V gene TRBV6-2 or TRBV6-3 combines with J gene TRBJ2-3; 10 bases fit TRBD1. This CDR3 is 14 amino acids long. The V gene's germline CDR1 is MNHEY and CDR2 SVGEGT. The V segment lost 11 bases and the J segment 3 bases; nucleotides outside the gene matches: 8. The CDR3 loop is CAGAPGQGTDTQYF. The CDR3 DNA reads TGTGCCGGCGCCCCGGGACAGGGGACAGATACGCAGTATTTT.

The chain recombines TRBV24-1 with TRBJ2-5; TRBD1 matches 9 bases. Looked up from germline, CDR1 is KGHDR and CDR2 is SFDVKD. After removal of 7 bases from V and 2 bases from J, the junction contained 7 bases not matched to a gene. The length of the CDR3 is 15 residues. The CDR3: CATSPRQGGQETQYF. For the CDR3, the DNA is TGTGCCACCAGCCCCCGACAGGGGGGACAAGAGACCCAGTACTTC.

This clonotype was found a few times. This rearrangement joins TRBV5-6 to TRBJ2-5; D not resolved. This CDR3 is built from 16 residues. Germline CDR1 SGHDT, CDR2 YYEEEE. Trimming cost V 4 bases and J 7 bases, with 23 bases left between them. The CDR3: CASSPPRTRTLGTQYF. CDR3 DNA: TGTGCCAGCAGCCCGCCGAGGACGCGAACGTTGGGGACCCAGTACTTC.

The chain is built from TRBV5-1 and TRBJ1-1, with D maybe TRBD1 (5 bases). CDR1 is SGHRS, CDR2 YFSETQ, per germline. The CDR3 length is 13 residues. The V and J ends lost 4 bases and 8 bases respectively, with 15 bases between them. The DNA of the CDR3 is TGCGCCAGCAGCCAGCCGGGACGGACCGAAGCTTTCTTT. Its translation: CASSQPGRTEAFF.

This chain connects TRBV5-1 to TRBJ1-2; D remains unclear. In germline, CDR1 is SGHRS, CDR2 YFSETQ. Between the trimmed V and J ends, which lost 1 base and 8 bases, there was a span of 12 bases. The CDR3 loop spans 13 amino acids. The CDR3 reads CASSLFPTGGYTF. CDR3 DNA: TGCGCCAGCAGCTTGTTCCCCACGGGAGGCTACACCTTC.

The chain is built from TRBV13 and TRBJ2-3, with D hard to call. The CDR3 runs to 13 residues. The germline V and J ends were trimmed by 2 bases and 5 bases, with 8 bases remaining between them. CDR1 is PRHDT, CDR2 FYEKMQ, per germline (reference sequence). CDR3 DNA: TGTGCCAGCAGCTTAAGTGGGGAAGATACGCAGTATTTT. Translating it yields CASSLSGEDTQYF.

As for this clonotype: The missing conserved phenylalanine or tryptophan at the end of this CDR3 makes a read error likely. V usage is TRBV5-1 and J usage is TRBJ1-5, with a weak D call TRBD1 (6 bases). The CDR3 covers 15 residues. Deletions cut 5 bases from V and 5 bases from J, with 17 bases between. Germline CDR1 is SGHRS and CDR2 is YFSETQ. The CDR3 region is CASSPTGTLHQPQHC. CDR3 coding DNA: TGCGCCAGCAGTCCAACCGGGACACTTCATCAGCCCCAGCATTGT.

This clonotype came up a few times. This chain connects TRBV20-1 to TRBJ1-2, with 8 bases identical to TRBD1. The CDR3 has 13 amino acids. The junction had 6 bases not matched to a gene; V was cut back by 7 bases and J by 2 bases. Germline V lookup: CDR1 DFQATT, CDR2 SNEGSKA (reference sequence). In nucleotides, the CDR3 is TGCAGTGTCCGGACAGGGCCCAACTATGGCTACACCTTC. Amino acids: CSVRTGPNYGYTF.

J is TRBJ1-1 and V is TRBV29-1, with a tentative D call TRBD1 (6 bases). Trimming left V 6 bases short and J 1 base short, with 12 bases between. The CDR3 covers 13 residues. The germline CDR1 and CDR2 sequences are SQVTM and ANQGSEA. DNA for the CDR3: TGCAGCGTGACGGGACACGGGAACACTGAAGCTTTCTTT. Amino acid sequence: CSVTGHGNTEAFF.

The chain uses TRBV7-2 and TRBJ1-2; 8 bases are shared with TRBD1. This CDR3 comprises 14 residues. Germline V CDR1 and CDR2: SGHTA, FQGNSA. The ends lost 2 bases at V and 7 bases at J; junction bases unmatched: 6. Here the CDR3 reads CASSLYAQGAGYTF. CDR3 sequence (DNA): TGTGCCAGCAGCTTATACGCTCAGGGGGCTGGCTACACCTTC.

This clonotype was recorded at least ten times. V usage is TRBV28 and J usage is TRBJ2-7; D remains unclear. Germline values: CDR1 MDHEN, CDR2 SYDVKM. The V end was cut by 2 bases, the J end by 2 bases, with 7 bases between. The CDR3 sequence is 13 residues long. CDR3 in DNA: TGTGCCAGCAGTTTAAGCCGTACCTACGAGCAGTACGTC. Translation: CASSLSRTYEQYV.

This clonotype has more than one count but fewer than ten. The rearrangement joins TRBV6-6 to TRBJ1-1; D is perhaps TRBD1 (6 bases). The V gene's germline CDR1 is MNHNY and CDR2 SVGAGI (reference sequence). The CDR3 sequence is 16 residues long. The V gene lost 8 bases and the J gene lost 3 bases, with 22 bases spanning the gap. CDR3 sequence: CASWILGGATYTEAFF. In nucleotides, the CDR3 is TGTGCCAGCTGGATTCTGGGGGGCGCGACGTACACTGAAGCTTTCTTT.

This clonotype was detected only a few times. The J gene is TRBJ2-5, the V gene TRBV18; the match to TRBD1 covers 7 bases. Germline lookup yields CDR1 KGHSH and CDR2 LQKENI. The CDR3 has 14 residues. V dropped 5 bases and J dropped 1; count of bases not matched to a gene: 4. The CDR3 DNA follows: TGTGCCAGCTCAAGACAGGGAACCCAAGAGACCCAGTACTTC. Translated, it gives CASSRQGTQETQYF. Together with reference TRBV18 and TRBJ2-5, the CDR3 gives the full variable domain: NAGVMQNPRHLVRRRGQEARLRCSPMKGHSHVYWYRQLPEEGLKFMVYLQKENIIDESGMPKERFSAEFPKEGPSILRIQQVVRGDSAAYFCASSRQGTQETQYFGPGTRLLVL.

This clonotype was seen a handful of times. The V and J genes are TRBV3-1 and TRBJ2-5; TRBD1 matches at 8 bases. J was trimmed by 0 bases and V by 2 bases; bases with no gene match: 5. The V gene's germline CDR1 is LGHDT and CDR2 YNNKEL (reference sequence). CDR3 length: 16 amino acids. CDR3 sequence: CASSQRSGGDQETQYF. CDR3 bases: TGTGCCAGCAGCCAAAGGTCAGGGGGCGACCAAGAGACCCAGTACTTC.

This clonotype was counted many times. The chain is built from TRBV20-1 and TRBJ2-5; D is unclear. CDR1 is DFQATT, CDR2 SNEGSKA, per germline (reference sequence). This CDR3 has 12 amino acids. Trimming left V 5 bases short and J 1 base short, with 8 bases between. The CDR3 reads CSARFGQETQYF. The CDR3 nucleotides read TGCAGTGCTCGGTTTGGCCAAGAGACCCAGTACTTC.

The chain recombines TRBV20-1 with TRBJ2-1; perhaps TRBD1 as D (6 bases). Trimming pared 4 bases from V and 9 bases from J, leaving 13 bases between. Germline values: CDR1 DFQATT, CDR2 SNEGSKA (reference sequence). CDR3 length: 12 residues. The CDR3 sequence is CSATNQGIEQFF. For the CDR3, the DNA is TGCAGTGCTACAAACCAGGGGATTGAGCAGTTCTTC.

This clonotype was counted a few times. The chain has TRBV20-1 and TRBJ1-1; TRBD1 is a possible D gene (6 bases). This CDR3 is 10 amino acids long. Germline CDR1 and CDR2: DFQATT and SNEGSKA (reference sequence). Between the trimmed V and J ends, which lost 5 bases and 8 bases, there was a span of 9 bases. CDR3 region: CSAGGREAFF. The CDR3 DNA is TGCAGTGCTGGGGGCAGGGAAGCTTTCTTT.

This clonotype turned up a few times. The chain links TRBV9 to TRBJ2-5; 12 bases fit TRBD2. V trimming: 0 bases; J trimming: 1 base; junction bases outside the gene matches: 13. The CDR3 runs to 20 residues. CDR1 is SGDLS and CDR2 is YYNGEE in the germline V gene. In DNA, the CDR3 is TGTGCCAGCAGCGTAGGGGTGTTGGCTAGCGGGGGGGGCCTCCAAGAGACCCAGTACTTC. Translated, it gives CASSVGVLASGGGLQETQYF.

The chain joins TRBV25-1 to TRBJ1-1, with D unclear. The germline V gene has CDR1 MGHDK and CDR2 SYGVNS. This CDR3 is 11 amino acids long. V dropped 6 bases and J dropped 2 bases, with 4 bases sitting between them. For the CDR3, the DNA is TGTGCCAGCAGGTTTAACACTGAAGCTTTCTTT. Translating gives CASRFNTEAFF.

V gene TRBV12-3 or TRBV12-4 combines with J gene TRBJ2-7, with D possibly being TRBD2 (6 bases). The CDR3 consists of 16 residues. Trimming took 9 bases from V and 0 from J, leaving 21 bases between them. CDR3 residues: CARRPRGFPSSYEQYV. The CDR3 DNA reads as TGTGCCAGGAGACCGCGGGGCTTTCCGAGCTCCTACGAGCAGTACGTC.

This clonotype was observed a handful of times. The V and J genes are TRBV11-2 and TRBJ2-5, with TRBD2 matching 8 bases. The CDR3 has 16 amino acids. Germline CDR1 and CDR2: SGHAT and FQNNGV. V lost 4 bases to trimming and J lost 5 bases; unmatched junction nucleotides: 12. For the CDR3, the DNA is TGTGCCAGCAGCTCGGTTTACGGGACTAGTGTGGAGACCCAGTACTTC. Its protein product is CASSSVYGTSVETQYF.